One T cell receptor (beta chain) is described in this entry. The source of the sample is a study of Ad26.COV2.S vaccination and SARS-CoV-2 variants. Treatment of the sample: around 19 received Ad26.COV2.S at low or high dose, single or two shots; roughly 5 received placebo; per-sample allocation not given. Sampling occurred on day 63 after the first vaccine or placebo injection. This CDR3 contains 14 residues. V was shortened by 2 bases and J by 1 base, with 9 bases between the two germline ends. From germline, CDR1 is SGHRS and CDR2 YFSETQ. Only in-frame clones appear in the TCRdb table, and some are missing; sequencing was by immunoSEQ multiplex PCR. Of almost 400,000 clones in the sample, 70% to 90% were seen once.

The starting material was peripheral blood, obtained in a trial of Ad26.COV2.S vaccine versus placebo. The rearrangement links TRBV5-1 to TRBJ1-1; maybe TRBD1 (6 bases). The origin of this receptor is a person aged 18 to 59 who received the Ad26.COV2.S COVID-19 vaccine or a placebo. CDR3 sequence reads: CASSLGGQNTEAFF. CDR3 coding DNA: TGCGCCAGCAGCTTAGGGGGGCAGAACACTGAAGCTTTCTTT.